This TCR beta chain was sequenced during a study of T cells in Graves' hyperthyroidism and ophthalmopathy. There were TCR beta CDR3 regions amplified from RNA transcripts. The study used the HTBI primer set for a first-round RT-PCR of the TCR CDR3. TCRdb reprocessed the multiplex PCR reads via MiXCR and lists one record per CDR3 protein. The sample carries about 680,000 distinct CDR3 sequences, under 45% recorded once. The sample holds many counts of this clonotype. V gave up 7 bases and J gave up 0 bases, with 12 bases separating them. This CDR3 spans 14 amino acids. In germline, CDR1 is LNHDA, CDR2 SQIVND (reference sequence).

The receptor's source is a middle-aged woman with Graves' hyperthyroidism. J is TRBJ1-2 and V is TRBV19; maybe TRBD1 (6 bases). Sequencing used blood. This CDR3 is CASTYTGTNYGYTF. CDR3 bases: TGTGCCAGTACGTATACAGGGACTAACTATGGCTACACCTTC.